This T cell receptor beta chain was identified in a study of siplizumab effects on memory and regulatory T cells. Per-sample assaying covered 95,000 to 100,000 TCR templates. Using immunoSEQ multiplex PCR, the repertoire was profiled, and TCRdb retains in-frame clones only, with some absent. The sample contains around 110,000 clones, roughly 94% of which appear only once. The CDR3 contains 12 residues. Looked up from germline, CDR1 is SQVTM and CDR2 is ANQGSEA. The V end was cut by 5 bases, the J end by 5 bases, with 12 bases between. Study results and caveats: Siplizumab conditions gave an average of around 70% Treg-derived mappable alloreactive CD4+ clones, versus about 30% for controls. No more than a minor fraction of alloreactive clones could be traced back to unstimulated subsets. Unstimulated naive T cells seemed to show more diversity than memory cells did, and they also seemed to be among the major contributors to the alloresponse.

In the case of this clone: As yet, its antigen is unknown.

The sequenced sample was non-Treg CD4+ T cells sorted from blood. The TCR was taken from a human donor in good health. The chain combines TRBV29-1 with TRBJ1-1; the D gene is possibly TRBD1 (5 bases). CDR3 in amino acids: CSVIKGRTEAFF. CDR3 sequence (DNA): TGCAGCGTTATTAAGGGGCGAACTGAAGCTTTCTTT.